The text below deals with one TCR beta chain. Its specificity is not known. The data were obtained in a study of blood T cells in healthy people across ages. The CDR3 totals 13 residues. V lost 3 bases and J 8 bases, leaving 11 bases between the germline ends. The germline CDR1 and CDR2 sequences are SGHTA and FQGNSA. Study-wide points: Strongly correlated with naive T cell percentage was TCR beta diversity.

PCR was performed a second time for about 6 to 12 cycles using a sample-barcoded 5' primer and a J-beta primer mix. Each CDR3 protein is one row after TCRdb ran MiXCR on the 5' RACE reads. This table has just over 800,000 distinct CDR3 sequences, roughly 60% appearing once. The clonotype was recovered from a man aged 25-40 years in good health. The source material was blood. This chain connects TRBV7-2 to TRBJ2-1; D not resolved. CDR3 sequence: CASSLFQTDEQFF. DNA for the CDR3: TGTGCCAGCAGCTTGTTCCAGACCGATGAGCAGTTCTTC.